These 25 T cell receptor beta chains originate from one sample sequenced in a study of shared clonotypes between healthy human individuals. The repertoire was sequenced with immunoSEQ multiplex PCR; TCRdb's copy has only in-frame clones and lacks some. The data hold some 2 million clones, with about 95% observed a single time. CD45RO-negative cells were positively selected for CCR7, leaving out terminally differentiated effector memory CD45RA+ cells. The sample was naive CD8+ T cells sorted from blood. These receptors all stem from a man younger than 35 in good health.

Here the CDR3 reads CASSVLVTRDTGELFF. In nucleotides, the CDR3 is TGTGCCAGCAGCGTATTGGTCACCCGGGACACCGGGGAGCTGTTTTTT. V is TRBV9 and J is TRBJ2-2; the D is unclear. CDR1 and CDR2 from the germline V gene are SGDLS and YYNGEE. The CDR3 spans 16 residues. Trimming cost V 1 base and J 3 bases, with 13 bases left between them.

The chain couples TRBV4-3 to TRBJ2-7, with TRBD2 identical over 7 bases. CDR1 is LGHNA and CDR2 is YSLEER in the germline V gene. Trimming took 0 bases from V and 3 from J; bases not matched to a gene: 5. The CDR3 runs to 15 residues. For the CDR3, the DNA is TGCGCCAGCAGCCAAGAAGGGAGGGGAGACTACGAGCAGTACTTC. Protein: CASSQEGRGDYEQYF.

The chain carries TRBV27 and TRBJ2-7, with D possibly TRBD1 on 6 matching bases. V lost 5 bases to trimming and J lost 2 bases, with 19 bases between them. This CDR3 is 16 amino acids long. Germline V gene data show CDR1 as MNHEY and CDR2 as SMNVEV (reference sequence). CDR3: CASSPAFGTLAYEQYF. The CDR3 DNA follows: TGTGCCAGCAGTCCCGCTTTTGGGACATTGGCCTACGAGCAGTACTTC.

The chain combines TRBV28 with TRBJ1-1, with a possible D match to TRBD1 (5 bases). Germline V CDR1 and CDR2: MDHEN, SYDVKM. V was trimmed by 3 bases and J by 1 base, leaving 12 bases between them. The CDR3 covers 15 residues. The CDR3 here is CASSFLGVENTEAFF. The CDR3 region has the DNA TGTGCCAGCAGTTTTTTGGGGGTTGAGAACACTGAAGCTTTCTTT.

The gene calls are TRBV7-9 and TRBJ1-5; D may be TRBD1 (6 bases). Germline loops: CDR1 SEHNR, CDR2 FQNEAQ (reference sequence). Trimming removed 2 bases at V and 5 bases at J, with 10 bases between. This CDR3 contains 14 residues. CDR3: CASSLTGLHQPQHF. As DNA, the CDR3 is TGTGCCAGCAGCTTAACAGGGTTGCATCAGCCCCAGCATTTT.

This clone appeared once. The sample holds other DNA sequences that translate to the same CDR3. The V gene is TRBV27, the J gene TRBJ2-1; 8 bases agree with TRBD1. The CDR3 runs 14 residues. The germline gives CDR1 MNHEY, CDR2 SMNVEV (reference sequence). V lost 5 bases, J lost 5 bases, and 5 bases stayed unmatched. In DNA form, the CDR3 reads TGTGCCAGCAGTCTAAGACAGGGGAACAATGAGCAGTTCTTC. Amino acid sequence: CASSLRQGNNEQFF.

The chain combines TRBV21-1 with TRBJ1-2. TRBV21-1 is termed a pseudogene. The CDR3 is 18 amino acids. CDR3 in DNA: TGTGCCAGCAGCAAAAGGTGTCGTTCCGGCACCTCTAACTATGGCTACACCTTC. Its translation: CASSKRCRSGTSNYGYTF.

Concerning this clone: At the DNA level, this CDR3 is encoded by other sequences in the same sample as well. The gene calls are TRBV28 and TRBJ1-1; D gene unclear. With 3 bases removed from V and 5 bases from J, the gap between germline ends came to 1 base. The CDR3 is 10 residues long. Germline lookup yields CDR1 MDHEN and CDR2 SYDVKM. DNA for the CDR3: TGTGCCAGCAGTTTTACTGAAGCTTTCTTT. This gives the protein CASSFTEAFF.

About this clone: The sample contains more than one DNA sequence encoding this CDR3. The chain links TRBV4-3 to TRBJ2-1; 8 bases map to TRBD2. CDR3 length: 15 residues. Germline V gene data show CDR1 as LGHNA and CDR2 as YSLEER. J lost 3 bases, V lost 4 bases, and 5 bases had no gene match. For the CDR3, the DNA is TGCGCCAGCAGCCCCGGGGCGGGGGGCTACAATGAGCAGTTCTTC. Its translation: CASSPGAGGYNEQFF.

CDR3 DNA sequence: TGTGCCAGTACTCCAATGACAGGGGGCATTTCTGAAGCTTTCTTT. It codes for CASTPMTGGISEAFF. The chain combines TRBV19 with TRBJ1-1, with 10 bases identical to TRBD1. This CDR3 spans 15 amino acids. V trimming: 7 bases; J trimming: 6 bases; junction bases outside the gene matches: 11. CDR1 is LNHDA, CDR2 SQIVND, per germline (reference sequence).

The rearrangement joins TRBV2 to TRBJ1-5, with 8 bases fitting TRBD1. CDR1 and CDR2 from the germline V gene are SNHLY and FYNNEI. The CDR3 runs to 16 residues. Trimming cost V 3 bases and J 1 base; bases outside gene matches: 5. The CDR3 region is CASSDYRGGSNQPQHF. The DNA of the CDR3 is TGTGCCAGCAGTGACTACAGGGGGGGAAGCAATCAGCCCCAGCATTTT.

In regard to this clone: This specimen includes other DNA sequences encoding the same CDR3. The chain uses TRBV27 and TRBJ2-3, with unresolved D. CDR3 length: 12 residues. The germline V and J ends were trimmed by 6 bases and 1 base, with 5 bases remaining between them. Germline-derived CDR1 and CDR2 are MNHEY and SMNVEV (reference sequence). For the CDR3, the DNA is TGTGCCAGCAGCGGCGGCACAGATACGCAGTATTTT. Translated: CASSGGTDTQYF.

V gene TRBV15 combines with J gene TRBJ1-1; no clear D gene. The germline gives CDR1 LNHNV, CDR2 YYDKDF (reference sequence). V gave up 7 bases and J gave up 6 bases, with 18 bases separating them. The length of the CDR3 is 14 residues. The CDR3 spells CATTPNPREPEAFF. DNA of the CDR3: TGTGCCACCACCCCAAACCCCCGGGAGCCTGAAGCTTTCTTT.

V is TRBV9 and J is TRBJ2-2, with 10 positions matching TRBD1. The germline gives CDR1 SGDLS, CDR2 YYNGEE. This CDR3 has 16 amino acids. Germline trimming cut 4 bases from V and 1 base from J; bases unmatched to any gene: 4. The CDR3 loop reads CASSRDRGQNTGELFF. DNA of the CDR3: TGTGCCAGCAGCCGCGACAGGGGGCAGAACACCGGGGAGCTGTTTTTT.

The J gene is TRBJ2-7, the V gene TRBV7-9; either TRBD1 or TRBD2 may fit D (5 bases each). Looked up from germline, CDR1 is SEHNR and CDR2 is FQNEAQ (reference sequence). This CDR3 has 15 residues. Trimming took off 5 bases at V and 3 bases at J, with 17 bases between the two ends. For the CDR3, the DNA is TGTGCCAGCAGCCCTAGGGACCGAAGCGGCTACGAGCAGTACTTC. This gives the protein CASSPRDRSGYEQYF.

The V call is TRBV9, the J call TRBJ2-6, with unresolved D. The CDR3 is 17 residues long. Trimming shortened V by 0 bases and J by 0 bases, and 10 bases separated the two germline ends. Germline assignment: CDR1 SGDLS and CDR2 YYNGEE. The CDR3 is CASSVGAGLSGANVLTF. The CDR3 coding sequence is TGTGCCAGCAGCGTAGGGGCAGGCCTCTCTGGGGCCAACGTCCTGACTTTC.

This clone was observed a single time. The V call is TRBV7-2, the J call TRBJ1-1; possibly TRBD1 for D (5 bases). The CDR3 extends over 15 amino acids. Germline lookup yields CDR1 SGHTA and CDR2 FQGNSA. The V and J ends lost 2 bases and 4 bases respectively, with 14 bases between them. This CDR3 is CASSLFPVGGTEAFF. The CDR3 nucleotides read TGTGCCAGCAGCTTATTTCCCGTCGGGGGCACTGAAGCTTTCTTT.

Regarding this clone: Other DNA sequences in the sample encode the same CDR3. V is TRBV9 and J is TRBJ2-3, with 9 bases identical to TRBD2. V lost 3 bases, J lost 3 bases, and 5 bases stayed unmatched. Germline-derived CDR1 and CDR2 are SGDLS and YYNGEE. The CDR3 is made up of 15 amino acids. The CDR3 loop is CASSGLAGITDTQYF. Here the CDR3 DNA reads TGTGCCAGCAGCGGGCTAGCGGGGATTACAGATACGCAGTATTTT.

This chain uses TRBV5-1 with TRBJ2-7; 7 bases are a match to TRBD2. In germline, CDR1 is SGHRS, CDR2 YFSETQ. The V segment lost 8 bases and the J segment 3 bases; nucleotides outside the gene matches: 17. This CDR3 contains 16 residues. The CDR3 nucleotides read TGCGCCAGTTCCCCGAGTCACAAGGCGGGGGTCTACGAGCAGTACTTC. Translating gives CASSPSHKAGVYEQYF.

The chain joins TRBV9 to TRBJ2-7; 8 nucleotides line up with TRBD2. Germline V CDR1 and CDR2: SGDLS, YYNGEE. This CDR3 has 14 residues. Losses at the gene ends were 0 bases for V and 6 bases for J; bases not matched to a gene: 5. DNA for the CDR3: TGTGCCAGCAGCGTAGCGGGAGGGCCGGGCGAGCAGTACTTC. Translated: CASSVAGGPGEQYF. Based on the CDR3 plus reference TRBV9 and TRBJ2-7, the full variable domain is DSGVTQTPKHLITATGQRVTLRCSPRSGDLSVYWYQQSLDQGLQFLIQYYNGEERAKGNILERFSAQQFPDLHSELNLSSLELGDSALYFCASSVAGGPGEQYFGPGTRLTVT.

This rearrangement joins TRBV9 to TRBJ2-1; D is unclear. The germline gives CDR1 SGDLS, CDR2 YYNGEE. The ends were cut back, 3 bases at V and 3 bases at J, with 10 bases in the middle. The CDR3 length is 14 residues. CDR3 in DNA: TGTGCCAGCAGCGCCCGGGCCGGCTACAATGAGCAGTTCTTC. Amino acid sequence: CASSARAGYNEQFF.

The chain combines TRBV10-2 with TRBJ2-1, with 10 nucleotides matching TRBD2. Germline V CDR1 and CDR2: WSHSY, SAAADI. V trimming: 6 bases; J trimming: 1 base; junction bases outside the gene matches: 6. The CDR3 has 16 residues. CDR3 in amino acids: CASSFLAGESYNEQFF. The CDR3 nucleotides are TGCGCCAGCAGCTTCCTAGCGGGAGAGTCCTACAATGAGCAGTTCTTC.

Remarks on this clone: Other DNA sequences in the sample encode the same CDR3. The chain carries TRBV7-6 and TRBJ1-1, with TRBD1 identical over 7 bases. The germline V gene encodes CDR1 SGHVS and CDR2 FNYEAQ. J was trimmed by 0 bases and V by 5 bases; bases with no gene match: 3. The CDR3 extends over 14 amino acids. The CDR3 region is CASSTGQLNTEAFF. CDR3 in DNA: TGTGCCAGCAGCACGGGACAGCTGAACACTGAAGCTTTCTTT.

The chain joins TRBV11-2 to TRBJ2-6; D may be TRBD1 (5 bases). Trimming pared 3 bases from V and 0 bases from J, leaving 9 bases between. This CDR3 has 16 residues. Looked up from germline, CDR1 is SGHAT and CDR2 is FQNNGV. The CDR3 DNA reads TGTGCCAGCAGCTTTGATCAGGGCTCTGGGGCCAACGTCCTGACTTTC. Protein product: CASSFDQGSGANVLTF.

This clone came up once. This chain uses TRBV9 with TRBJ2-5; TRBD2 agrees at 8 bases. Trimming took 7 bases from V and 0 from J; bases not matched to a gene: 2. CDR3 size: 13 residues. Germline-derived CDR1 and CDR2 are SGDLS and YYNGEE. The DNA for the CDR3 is TGTGCCAGCGACGGGGGGGACCAAGAGACCCAGTACTTC. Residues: CASDGGDQETQYF.